The rows below give T cell receptor beta chains drawn from one sample of a study of control samples from healthy donors and cancer patients. Assay: immunoSEQ multiplex PCR; the TCRdb copy retains only in-frame clones and omits some. This sample yields more than 70,000 clones, of which 90% to 95% are seen a single time; nearly 0.95% belongs to the top ten. Sequenced material: blood. All receptors derive from a woman in her twenties or thirties in good health. Each CDR3 is given with its conserved first and last residue. A D gene is named only where the DNA matches it firmly. Part of the rows lack a size; the others show once, few, many or a class for expanded clones.

v_gene,abundance,d_gene,j_gene,CDR3aa,CDR3nt
TRBV19,NA,TRBD1,TRBJ2-7,CASTRTGGAYEQYF,TGTGCCAGTACCAGGACAGGGGGGGCCTACGAGCAGTACTTC
TRBV2,NA,TRBD1,TRBJ1-5,CASRQGLGNQPQHF,TGTGCCAGCAGACAGGGGTTGGGCAATCAGCCCCAGCATTTT
TRBV19,NA,TRBD1,TRBJ1-2,CASTEDRSYGYTF,TGTGCCAGTACGGAGGACAGGTCCTATGGCTACACCTTC
TRBV19,NA,NA,TRBJ1-2,CASTQDVRTRNYGYTF,TGTGCCAGTACCCAGGATGTTCGGACACGCAACTATGGCTACACCTTC
TRBV30,NA,NA,TRBJ2-3,CAWNAEGTDTQYF,TGTGCCTGGAACGCGGAGGGCACAGATACGCAGTATTTT
TRBV7-6,NA,TRBD2,TRBJ2-1,CASSSLAGSYNEQFF,TGTGCCAGCAGCTCCCTAGCGGGCTCATACAATGAGCAGTTCTTC
TRBV19,NA,TRBD1,TRBJ2-7,CASSAGTASYEQYF,TGTGCCAGTAGTGCCGGGACAGCCTCCTACGAGCAGTACTTC
TRBV6-4,NA,TRBD2,TRBJ2-1,CASSEASGGYNEQFF,TGTGCCAGCAGTGAGGCTAGCGGGGGGTACAATGAGCAGTTCTTC
TRBV18,NA,NA,TRBJ2-2,CASSPPTTGNTGELFF,TGTGCCAGCTCACCACCGACGACAGGGAACACCGGGGAGCTGTTTTTT
TRBV27,NA,NA,TRBJ2-4,CASSSPLNIQYF,TGTGCCAGCAGCTCTCCGCTCAACATTCAGTACTTC
TRBV7-9,once,TRBD1,TRBJ1-4,CASSLATGYRNEKLFF,TGTGCCAGCAGCTTAGCGACAGGGTATAGGAATGAAAAACTGTTTTTT
TRBV5-4,NA,TRBD1,TRBJ1-4,CASRTDRATNEKLFF,TGTGCCAGCAGGACTGACAGGGCAACTAATGAAAAACTGTTTTTT
TRBV12-3/TRBV12-4,NA,NA,TRBJ2-3,CASSTDVTQYF,TGTGCCAGCAGTACCGACGTTACGCAGTATTTT
TRBV5-1,NA,NA,TRBJ1-2,CASSLGQANGYTF,TGCGCCAGCAGCTTGGGACAGGCCAATGGCTACACCTTC
TRBV19,NA,TRBD1,TRBJ1-6,CATISGQHNSPLHF,TGTGCCACAATCTCGGGACAGCATAATTCACCCCTCCACTTT
TRBV19,NA,NA,TRBJ1-4,CASSPGQTLMGKLFF,TGTGCCAGTAGTCCCGGACAGACCTTAATGGGCAAACTGTTTTTT
TRBV19,NA,NA,TRBJ1-1,CASSIDGGTEAFF,TGTGCCAGTAGTATAGATGGAGGCACTGAAGCTTTCTTT
TRBV7-2,NA,NA,TRBJ1-3,CASSTLSAGDTGNTIYF,TGTGCCAGCAGCACTCTCAGTGCGGGAGACACTGGAAACACCATATATTTT
TRBV5-1,NA,TRBD1,TRBJ1-6,CASTGGTGFTLHF,TGCGCCAGCACCGGCGGGACAGGGTTCACCCTCCACTTT
TRBV6-6,NA,NA,TRBJ1-2,CASSYDSLYGYTF,TGTGCCAGCAGTTACGACTCCCTCTATGGCTACACCTTC
TRBV5-1,NA,NA,TRBJ2-7,CASSLEAEQYF,TGCGCCAGCAGCTTGGAGGCCGAGCAGTACTTC
TRBV27,once,NA,TRBJ1-1,CASSTMNTEAFF,TGTGCCAGCAGTACTATGAACACTGAAGCTTTCTTT
TRBV3-1/TRBV3-2,once,TRBD1,TRBJ1-4,CASSLRTGTSEKLFF,TGTGCCAGCAGCCTTAGGACAGGGACGAGTGAAAAACTGTTTTTT
TRBV7-2,NA,NA,TRBJ2-2,CASSLVVRVGAGELFF,TGTGCCAGCAGCTTAGTAGTGCGAGTCGGAGCCGGGGAGCTGTTTTTT